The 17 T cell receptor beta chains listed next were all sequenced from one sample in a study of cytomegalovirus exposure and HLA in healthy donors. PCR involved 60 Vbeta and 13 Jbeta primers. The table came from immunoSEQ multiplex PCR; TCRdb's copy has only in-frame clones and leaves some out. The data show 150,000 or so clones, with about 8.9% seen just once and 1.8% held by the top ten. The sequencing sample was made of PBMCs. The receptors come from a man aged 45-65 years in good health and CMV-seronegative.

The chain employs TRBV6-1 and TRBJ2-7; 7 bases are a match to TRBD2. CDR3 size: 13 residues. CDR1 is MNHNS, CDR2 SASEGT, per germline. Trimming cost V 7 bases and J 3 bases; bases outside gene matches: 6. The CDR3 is CASTREAFYEQYF. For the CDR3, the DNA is TGTGCCAGCACCCGGGAGGCGTTCTACGAGCAGTACTTC.

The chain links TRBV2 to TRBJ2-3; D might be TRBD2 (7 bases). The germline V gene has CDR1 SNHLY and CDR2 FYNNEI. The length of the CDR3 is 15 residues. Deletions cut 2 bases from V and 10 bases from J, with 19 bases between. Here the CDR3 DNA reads TGTGCCAGCAGTGAACATGCGGGGGCCCAACATCCGCAGTATTTT. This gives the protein CASSEHAGAQHPQYF. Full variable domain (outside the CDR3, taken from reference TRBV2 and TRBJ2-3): EPEVTQTPSHQVTQMGQEVILRCVPISNHLYFYWYRQILGQKVEFLVSFYNNEISEKSEIFDDQFSVERPDGSNFTLKIRSTKLEDSAMYFCASSEHAGAQHPQYFGPGTRLTVL.

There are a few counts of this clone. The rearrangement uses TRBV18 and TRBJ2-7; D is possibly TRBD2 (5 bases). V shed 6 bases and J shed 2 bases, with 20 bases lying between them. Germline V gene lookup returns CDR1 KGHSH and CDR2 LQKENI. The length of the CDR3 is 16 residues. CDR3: CASSVNLGSGTYEQYF. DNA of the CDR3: TGTGCCAGCTCTGTAAATTTAGGCTCGGGGACCTACGAGCAGTACTTC.

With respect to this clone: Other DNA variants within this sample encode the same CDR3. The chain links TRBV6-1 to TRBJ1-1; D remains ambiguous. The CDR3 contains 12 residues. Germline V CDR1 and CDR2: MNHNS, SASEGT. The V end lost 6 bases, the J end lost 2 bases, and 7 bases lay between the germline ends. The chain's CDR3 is CASRRVNTEAFF. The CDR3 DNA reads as TGTGCCAGCAGGAGAGTAAACACTGAAGCTTTCTTT.

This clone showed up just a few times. This chain's CDR3 is CASSVRTSGNTGELFF. The CDR3 nucleotides are TGTGCCAGCAGCGTCCGGACTAGCGGTAACACCGGGGAGCTGTTTTTT. The gene calls are TRBV9 and TRBJ2-2; 10 bases are shared with TRBD2. Per germline, CDR1 SGDLS and CDR2 YYNGEE. CDR3 length: 16 amino acids. The V gene end was trimmed by 2 bases and the J gene end by 2 bases; junction bases not matched to a gene: 3.

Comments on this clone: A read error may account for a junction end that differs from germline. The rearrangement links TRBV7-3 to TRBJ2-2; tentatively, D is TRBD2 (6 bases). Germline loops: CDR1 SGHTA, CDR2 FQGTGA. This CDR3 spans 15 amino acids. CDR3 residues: CASSFSDTNTGGLFF. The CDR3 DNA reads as TGTGCCAGCAGCTTTTCGGACACTAACACCGGGGGGCTGTTTTTT.

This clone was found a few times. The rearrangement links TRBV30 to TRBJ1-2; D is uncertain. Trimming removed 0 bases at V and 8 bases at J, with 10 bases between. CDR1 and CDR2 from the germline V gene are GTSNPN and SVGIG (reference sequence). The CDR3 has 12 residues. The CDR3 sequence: CAWSVMGWGYTF. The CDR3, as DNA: TGTGCCTGGAGTGTAATGGGCTGGGGCTACACCTTC.

CDR3 sequence reads: CASSSARGGAEAFF. The CDR3 bases are TGTGCCAGCAGCTCCGCTCGGGGAGGGGCAGAAGCTTTCTTT. The chain couples TRBV7-9 to TRBJ1-1, with a possible D match to TRBD1 (5 bases). Trimming removed 4 bases at V and 8 bases at J, with 17 bases between. The CDR3 extends over 14 amino acids. Germline-derived CDR1 and CDR2 are SEHNR and FQNEAQ (reference sequence).

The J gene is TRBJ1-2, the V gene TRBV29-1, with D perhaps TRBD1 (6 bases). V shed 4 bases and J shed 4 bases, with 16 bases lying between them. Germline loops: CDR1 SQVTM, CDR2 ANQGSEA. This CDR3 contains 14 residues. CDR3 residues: CSVGKQGPSYGYTF. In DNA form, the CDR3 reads TGCAGCGTTGGTAAACAGGGCCCTAGCTATGGCTACACCTTC.

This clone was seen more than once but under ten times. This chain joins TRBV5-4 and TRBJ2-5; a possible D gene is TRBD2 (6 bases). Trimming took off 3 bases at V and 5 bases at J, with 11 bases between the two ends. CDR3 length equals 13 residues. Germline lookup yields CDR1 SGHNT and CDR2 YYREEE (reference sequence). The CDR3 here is CASSSRGWETQYF. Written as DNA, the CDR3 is TGTGCCAGCAGCTCCCGGGGGTGGGAGACCCAGTACTTC.

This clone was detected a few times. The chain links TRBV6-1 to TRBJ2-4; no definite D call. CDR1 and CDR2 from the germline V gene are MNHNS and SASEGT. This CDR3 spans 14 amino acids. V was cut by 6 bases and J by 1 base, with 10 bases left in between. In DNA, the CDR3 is TGTGCCAGCAGCTCGGTGAACGCCAAAAACATTCAGTACTTC. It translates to CASSSVNAKNIQYF.

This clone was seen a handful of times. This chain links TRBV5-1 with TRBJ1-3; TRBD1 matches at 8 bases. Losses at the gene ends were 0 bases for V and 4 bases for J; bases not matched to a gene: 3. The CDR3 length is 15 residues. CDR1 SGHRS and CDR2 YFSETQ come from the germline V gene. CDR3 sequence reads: CASSLAQGAGNTIYF. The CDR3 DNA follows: TGCGCCAGCAGCTTGGCTCAGGGGGCAGGAAACACCATATATTTT.

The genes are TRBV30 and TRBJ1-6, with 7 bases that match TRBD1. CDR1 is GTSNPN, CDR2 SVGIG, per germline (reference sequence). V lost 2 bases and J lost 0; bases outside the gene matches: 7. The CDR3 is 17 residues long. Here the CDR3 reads CAWSPNRGSSYNSPLHF. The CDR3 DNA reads TGTGCCTGGAGTCCCAACAGGGGCAGCTCCTATAATTCACCCCTCCACTTT. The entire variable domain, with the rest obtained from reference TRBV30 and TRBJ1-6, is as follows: SQTIHQWPATLVQPVGSPLSLECTVEGTSNPNLYWYRQAAGRGLQLLFYSVGIGQISSEVPQNLSASRPQDRQFILSSKKLLLSDSGFYLCAWSPNRGSSYNSPLHFGNGTRLTVT.

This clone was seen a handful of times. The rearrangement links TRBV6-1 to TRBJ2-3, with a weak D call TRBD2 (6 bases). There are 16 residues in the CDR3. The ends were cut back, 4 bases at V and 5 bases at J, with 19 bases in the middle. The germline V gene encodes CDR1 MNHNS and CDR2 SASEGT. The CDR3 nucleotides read TGTGCCAGCAGTGGGTACCCGGGACTGCGGGGAGATACGCAGTATTTT. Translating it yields CASSGYPGLRGDTQYF.

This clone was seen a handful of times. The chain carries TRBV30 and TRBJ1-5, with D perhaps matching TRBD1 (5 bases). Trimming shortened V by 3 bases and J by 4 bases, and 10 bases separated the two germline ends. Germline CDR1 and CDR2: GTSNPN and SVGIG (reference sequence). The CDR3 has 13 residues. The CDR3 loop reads CAWRGGANQPQHF. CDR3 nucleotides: TGTGCCTGGAGAGGAGGGGCGAATCAGCCCCAGCATTTT.

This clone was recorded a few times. CDR3 nucleotide sequence: TGTGCCAGCAGCTTGCTCGAGACTAGCGGGATCGATGAGCAGTTCTTC. It translates to CASSLLETSGIDEQFF. The chain couples TRBV5-4 to TRBJ2-1, with 11 bases lining up with TRBD2. The CDR3 is 16 amino acids. The V gene end was trimmed by 1 base and the J gene end by 8 bases; junction bases not matched to a gene: 8. Germline V gene data show CDR1 as SGHNT and CDR2 as YYREEE (reference sequence). The variable domain in full, completed from reference TRBV5-4 and TRBJ2-1, reads ETGVTQSPTHLIKTRGQQVTLRCSSQSGHNTVSWYQQALGQGPQFIFQYYREEENGRGNFPPRFSGLQFPNYSSELNVNALELDDSALYLCASSLLETSGIDEQFFGPGTRLTVL.

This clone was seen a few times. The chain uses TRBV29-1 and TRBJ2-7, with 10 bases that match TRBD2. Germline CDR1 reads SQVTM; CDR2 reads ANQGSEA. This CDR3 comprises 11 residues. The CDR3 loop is CSASGGYEQYF. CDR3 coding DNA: TGCAGTGCTAGCGGGGGCTACGAGCAGTACTTC.